Only a few counts were recorded for the clone carrying this TCR beta chain. The germline CDR1 and CDR2 sequences are LGHDT and YNNKEL (reference sequence). There are 18 residues in the CDR3. With 0 bases clipped from V and 7 bases from J, the junction kept 7 bases outside the gene matches. Libraries were prepared by immunoSEQ multiplex PCR; TCRdb keeps only in-frame clonotypes and omits some of them. The table has 70,000 to 100,000 clones, roughly 70% seen once. These data are taken from a study of blood T cell repertoires in COVID-19. This receptor was obtained from a woman between 55 and 75 years old in a cohort sampled during active or convalescent COVID-19. Sequencing input: peripheral blood. J is TRBJ1-6 and V is TRBV3-1 (or the pseudogene TRBV3-2); 12 nucleotides match TRBD1. In DNA, the CDR3 is TGTGCCAGCAGCCAAGATAGACCCGGGACAGGGGGCAATTCACCCCTCCACTTT. Encoded protein: CASSQDRPGTGGNSPLHF.